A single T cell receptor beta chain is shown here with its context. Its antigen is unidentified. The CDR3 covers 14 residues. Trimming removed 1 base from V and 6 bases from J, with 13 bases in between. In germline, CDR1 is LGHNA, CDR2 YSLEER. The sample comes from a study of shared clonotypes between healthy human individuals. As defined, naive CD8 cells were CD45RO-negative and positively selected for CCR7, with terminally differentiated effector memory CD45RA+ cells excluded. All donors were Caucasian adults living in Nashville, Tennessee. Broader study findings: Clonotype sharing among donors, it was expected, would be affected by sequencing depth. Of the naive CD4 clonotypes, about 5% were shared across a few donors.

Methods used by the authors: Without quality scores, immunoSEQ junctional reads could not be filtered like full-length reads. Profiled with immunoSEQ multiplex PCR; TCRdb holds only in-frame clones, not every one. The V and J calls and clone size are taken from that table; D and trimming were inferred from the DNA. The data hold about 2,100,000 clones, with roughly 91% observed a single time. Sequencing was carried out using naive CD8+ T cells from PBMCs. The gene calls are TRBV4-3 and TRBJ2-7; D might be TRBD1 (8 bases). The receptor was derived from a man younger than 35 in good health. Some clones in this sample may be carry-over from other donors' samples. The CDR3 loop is CASSQATGGGEQYF. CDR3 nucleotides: TGCGCCAGCAGCCAAGCTACAGGGGGGGGCGAGCAGTACTTC.